Each of the 20 T cell receptor beta chains below was sequenced from the same sample in a study of regulatory T cells in long-lasting Graves disease. Time point noted: newly diagnosed GD, antithyroid drugs for less than 3 months. RNA extracted from PBMCs served as the sequencing template. Arm-PCR with iRepertoire HTBI primers amplified the CDR3 regions for these TCR beta libraries. TCRdb redid the calling of the multiplex PCR reads with MiXCR, one entry per CDR3 protein. The sample records some 500,000 distinct CDR3 sequences, roughly 16% being singletons. Separately, the same data were catalogued under a study of T cells in Graves' hyperthyroidism and ophthalmopathy.

Material: peripheral blood mononuclear cells (PBMCs), obtained at new diagnosis, from a patient treated with antithyroid drugs. The receptors were gathered from a woman aged 40 to 65 with Graves disease.

At least ten counts were recorded for this clonotype. CDR3 DNA: TGTGCCAGCGGTAGCGGGGGGGCATATGAGCAGTTCTTC. Translated, it gives CASGSGGAYEQFF. The rearrangement links TRBV7-8 to TRBJ2-1; 11 bases fit TRBD2. Germline CDR1 and CDR2: SGHVS and FQNEAQ. The CDR3 totals 13 residues. With 8 bases clipped from V and 8 bases from J, the junction kept 5 bases outside the gene matches.

This clonotype was detected many times. The CDR3 protein is CASSLAGARNEKLFF. The CDR3 DNA reads as TGCGCCAGCAGCTTGGCGGGAGCGCGTAATGAAAAACTGTTTTTT. J is TRBJ1-4 and V is TRBV5-1; no definite D call. V dropped 0 bases and J dropped 4 bases, with 10 bases sitting between them. Germline V lookup: CDR1 SGHRS, CDR2 YFSETQ. The CDR3 sequence is 15 residues long. Combining the CDR3 with reference TRBV5-1 and TRBJ1-4 gives the whole variable domain KAGVTQTPRYLIKTRGQQVTLSCSPISGHRSVSWYQQTPGQGLQFLFEYFSETQRNKGNFPGRFSGRQFSNSRSEMNVSTLELGDSALYLCASSLAGARNEKLFFGSGTQLSVL.

The rearrangement joins TRBV3-1 to TRBJ1-3; D is uncertain. Trimming took off 1 base at V and 0 bases at J, with 13 bases between the two ends. CDR1 and CDR2 (germline): LGHDT, YNNKEL (reference sequence). The CDR3 is 17 residues long. CDR3 sequence reads: CASSQVARMCSGNTIYF. CDR3 sequence (DNA): TGTGCCAGCAGCCAAGTAGCTCGGATGTGCTCTGGAAACACCATATATTTT.

This chain links TRBV10-1 with TRBJ2-2, with TRBD1 identical over 9 bases. Trimming removed 4 bases from V and 4 bases from J; junction bases left unmatched: 7. The V gene's germline CDR1 is WNHNN and CDR2 SYGVQD (reference sequence). The length of the CDR3 is 16 residues. The CDR3 nucleotides read TGCGCCAGCAGTGGTCCGGGACAGGGTTCCACCGGGGAGCTGTTTTTT. It encodes CASSGPGQGSTGELFF.

This clonotype has at least ten counts. CDR3: CASSPMGGFEAFF. The CDR3 DNA follows: TGTGCCAGCAGTCCCATGGGGGGGTTTGAAGCTTTCTTT. The rearrangement joins TRBV12-3 or TRBV12-4 to TRBJ1-1; D may be TRBD1 (5 bases). The CDR3 is 13 amino acids. The V end lost 5 bases, the J end lost 7 bases, and 14 bases lay between the germline ends.

This clonotype was seen at least ten times. The genes are TRBV2 and TRBJ2-6; D is unresolved. The CDR3 runs to 16 residues. The V gene lost 5 bases and the J gene lost 0 bases, with 11 bases spanning the gap. Germline V gene sequence: CDR1 SNHLY, CDR2 FYNNEI. CDR3 protein: CASSTPSGSGANVLTF. The DNA for the CDR3 is TGTGCCAGCAGTACCCCTTCGGGCTCTGGGGCCAACGTCCTGACTTTC. The full variable domain, in which reference TRBV2 and TRBJ2-6 provide the parts outside the CDR3, is EPEVTQTPSHQVTQMGQEVILRCVPISNHLYFYWYRQILGQKVEFLVSFYNNEISEKSEIFDDQFSVERPDGSNFTLKIRSTKLEDSAMYFCASSTPSGSGANVLTFGAGSRLTVL.

Many counts were recorded for this clonotype. The rearrangement uses TRBV28 and TRBJ1-1; D remains unclear. The CDR3 is 16 amino acids. The V end was cut by 6 bases, the J end by 4 bases, with 21 bases between. From germline, CDR1 is MDHEN and CDR2 SYDVKM. The CDR3 region has the DNA TGTGCCAGCAGCTTCACCCCTTCGGGTAGAGGCACTGAAGCTTTCTTT. Residues: CASSFTPSGRGTEAFF.

There are a few counts of this clonotype. The chain uses TRBV19 and TRBJ1-1; the match to TRBD1 covers 11 bases. Germline V lookup: CDR1 LNHDA, CDR2 SQIVND (reference sequence). J lost 5 bases, V lost 3 bases, and 8 bases had no gene match. The CDR3 has 16 amino acids. The CDR3 spells CASSILPGQGVTEAFF. DNA of the CDR3: TGTGCCAGTAGTATTCTTCCGGGACAGGGGGTAACTGAAGCTTTCTTT.

Points on this clonotype: A single base separates this from a much larger clone, so it may be a read error. The chain has TRBV24-1 and TRBJ2-5; no clear D. The CDR3 length is 11 residues. Germline-derived CDR1 and CDR2 are KGHDR and SFDVKD. The CDR3 loop reads CTTSDPWAQYF. As DNA, the CDR3 is TGTACCACCAGTGACCCCTGGGCCCAGTACTTC.

The CDR3 DNA is TGTGCCAGCAGCAACAGGGATAGCAATCAGCCCCAGCATTTT. It encodes CASSNRDSNQPQHF. The rearrangement links TRBV7-9 to TRBJ1-5, with D maybe TRBD1 (6 bases). Per germline, CDR1 SEHNR and CDR2 FQNEAQ (reference sequence). The CDR3 has 14 residues. Trimming took off 5 bases at V and 0 bases at J, with 8 bases between the two ends.

On this clonotype: One end of the junction fails to match germline, which may point to a read error. The rearrangement links TRBV2 to TRBJ1-2, with TRBD1 as a possible D gene (6 bases). CDR3 length equals 13 residues. Germline V gene lookup returns CDR1 SNHLY and CDR2 FYNNEI. Here the CDR3 reads CASREGGRAGYTF. The DNA for the CDR3 is TGTGCCAGCAGAGAAGGGGGGAGGGCTGGCTACACCTTC.

This chain joins TRBV7-2 and TRBJ1-2; tentatively, D is TRBD1 (5 bases). V was shortened by 2 bases and J by 2 bases, with 12 bases between the two germline ends. There are 15 residues in the CDR3. Germline loops: CDR1 SGHTA, CDR2 FQGNSA. The CDR3 is CASSLIPGPNYGYTF. CDR3 coding DNA: TGTGCCAGCAGCTTAATTCCGGGGCCCAACTATGGCTACACCTTC.

This clonotype was recorded many times. The rearrangement uses TRBV7-2 and TRBJ1-2, with D possibly TRBD1 on 6 matching bases. The germline V and J ends were trimmed by 5 bases and 7 bases, with 11 bases remaining between them. Germline V gene data show CDR1 as SGHTA and CDR2 as FQGNSA. The CDR3 extends over 12 amino acids. The CDR3 here is CASSVGQFGYTF. CDR3 bases: TGTGCCAGCAGCGTCGGACAGTTTGGCTACACCTTC. Full variable domain (remainder filled in from reference TRBV7-2 and TRBJ1-2): GAGVSQSPSNKVTEKGKDVELRCDPISGHTALYWYRQSLGQGLEFLIYFQGNSAPDKSGLPSDRFSAERTGGSVSTLTIQRTQQEDSAVYLCASSVGQFGYTFGSGTRLTVV.

The chain couples TRBV7-9 to TRBJ2-7, with D unclear. This CDR3 is built from 15 residues. Germline-derived CDR1 and CDR2 are SEHNR and FQNEAQ (reference sequence). Trimming removed 2 bases at V and 0 bases at J, with 11 bases between. CDR3 amino acids: CASSLKGSSSYEQYF. CDR3 nucleotides: TGTGCCAGCAGCTTAAAGGGCTCTAGCTCCTACGAGCAGTACTTC.

About this clonotype: One base away lies a much larger clone, so this may be a sequencing read error. This chain joins TRBV2 and TRBJ2-7; D call uncertain. The length of the CDR3 is 10 residues. V was trimmed by 9 bases and J by 7 bases, leaving 10 bases between them. CDR1 and CDR2 (germline): SNHLY, FYNNEI. The CDR3: CASQIEEQYF. DNA for the CDR3: TGTGCCAGTCAGATTGAGGAGCAGTACTTC. The complete variable domain, with remaining parts taken from reference TRBV2 and TRBJ2-7, reads EPEVTQTPSHQVTQMGQEVILRCVPISNHLYFYWYRQILGQKVEFLVSFYNNEISEKSEIFDDQFSVERPDGSNFTLKIRSTKLEDSAMYFCASQIEEQYFGPGTRLTVT.

This clonotype has only a few counts. V is TRBV10-1 and J is TRBJ1-2; TRBD1 aligns across 8 bases. This CDR3 is 14 amino acids long. V was pared by 3 bases and J by 6 bases, with 6 bases of the junction left unmatched. Germline V gene sequence: CDR1 WNHNN, CDR2 SYGVQD (reference sequence). Written as DNA, the CDR3 is TGCGCCAGCAGTGATAAGAGACAGGGGAATGGCTACACCTTC. Translating it yields CASSDKRQGNGYTF.

This clonotype was seen many times. The V call is TRBV7-2, the J call TRBJ2-5, with a weak D call TRBD1 (5 bases). V lost 6 bases and J 5 bases, leaving 10 bases between the germline ends. Germline CDR1 and CDR2: SGHTA and FQGNSA. The CDR3 length is 12 residues. The CDR3 DNA reads as TGTGCCAGCAGTTTACAGGTGGAGACCCAGTACTTC. Translation gives CASSLQVETQYF.

This clonotype occurred a few times. This chain joins TRBV9 and TRBJ1-4; no clear D. Germline V gene data show CDR1 as SGDLS and CDR2 as YYNGEE. The CDR3 covers 13 residues. V lost 1 base and J 0 bases, leaving 1 base between the germline ends. DNA for the CDR3: TGTGCCAGCAGCGTAACAACTAATGAAAAACTGTTTTTT. Amino acids: CASSVTTNEKLFF.

This clonotype was observed at least ten times. The chain recombines TRBV30 with TRBJ2-2; D is undetermined. V lost 2 bases and J 5 bases, leaving 15 bases between the germline ends. Germline CDR1 reads GTSNPN; CDR2 reads SVGIG (reference sequence). This CDR3 is 15 amino acids long. CDR3 sequence reads: CAWSLPPTRTGELFF. CDR3 bases: TGTGCCTGGAGTTTACCCCCGACACGTACCGGGGAGCTGTTTTTT.

This chain connects TRBV20-1 to TRBJ1-4, with TRBD1 matching 9 bases. Germline CDR1 and CDR2: DFQATT and SNEGSKA (reference sequence). CDR3 length: 14 residues. Trimming cost V 3 bases and J 5 bases; bases outside gene matches: 4. CDR3 region: CSASRTGENEKLFF. DNA of the CDR3: TGCAGTGCTAGCCGGACAGGGGAGAATGAAAAACTGTTTTTT.